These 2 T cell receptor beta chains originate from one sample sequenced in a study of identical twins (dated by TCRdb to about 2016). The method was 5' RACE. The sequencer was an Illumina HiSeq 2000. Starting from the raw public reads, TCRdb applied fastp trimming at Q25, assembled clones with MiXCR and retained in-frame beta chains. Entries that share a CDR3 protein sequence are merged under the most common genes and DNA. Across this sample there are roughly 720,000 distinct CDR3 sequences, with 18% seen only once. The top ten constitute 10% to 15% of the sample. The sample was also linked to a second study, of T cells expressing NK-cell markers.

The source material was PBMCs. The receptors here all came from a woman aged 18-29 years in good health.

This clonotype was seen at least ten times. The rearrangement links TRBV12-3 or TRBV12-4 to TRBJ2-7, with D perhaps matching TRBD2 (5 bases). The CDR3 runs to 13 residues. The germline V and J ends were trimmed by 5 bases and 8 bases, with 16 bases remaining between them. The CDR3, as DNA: TGTGCCAGCAGTAATCGAAAGACTACGCAGCAGTACTTC. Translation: CASSNRKTTQQYF.

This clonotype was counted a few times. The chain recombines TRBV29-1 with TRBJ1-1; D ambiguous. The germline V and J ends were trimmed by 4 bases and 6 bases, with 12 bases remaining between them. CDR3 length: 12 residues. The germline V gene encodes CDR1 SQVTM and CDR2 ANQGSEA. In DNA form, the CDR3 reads TGCAGCGTTGTACCGGGGTTGGCTGAAGCTTTCTTT. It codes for CSVVPGLAEAFF.